A single sample gave rise to the 4 T cell receptor beta chains below, sequenced in a study of somatic mutations in cytotoxic T cells in rheumatoid arthritis. Clones were read by immunoSEQ multiplex PCR, and TCRdb kept only the in-frame ones, dropping some. The profile shows 6,500 to 7,000 clones, roughly 75% of them singletons. Sequenced input: CD8+ T cells sorted from blood. The source is a woman aged 60 to 75 in good health.

The CDR3 here is CASSQEGTGNTDTQYF. The DNA for the CDR3 is TGTGCCAGCAGCCAAGAAGGGACAGGGAACACAGATACGCAGTATTTT. The gene calls are TRBV4-2 and TRBJ2-3, with TRBD1 matching over 9 bases. Germline CDR1 is LGHNA and CDR2 is YNFKEQ. The CDR3 extends over 16 amino acids. V lost 0 bases and J lost 2; bases outside the gene matches: 3.

The rearrangement uses TRBV27 and TRBJ2-5; D may be TRBD1 (6 bases). Germline CDR1 MNHEY, CDR2 SMNVEV (reference sequence). This CDR3 has 13 amino acids. V shed 5 bases and J shed 5 bases, with 12 bases lying between them. CDR3 sequence reads: CASSNRVVETQYF. In nucleotides, the CDR3 is TGTGCCAGCAGTAACAGGGTAGTGGAGACCCAGTACTTC.

The chain joins TRBV5-1 to TRBJ2-7; D is perhaps TRBD2 (5 bases). This CDR3 has 19 amino acids. Germline loops: CDR1 SGHRS, CDR2 YFSETQ. V lost 0 bases to trimming and J lost 1 base, with 23 bases between them. CDR3 coding DNA: TGCGCCAGCAGCTTGGTGGAGCGGTGGAATTCCCTCAATTCCTACGAGCAGTACTTC. Amino acid sequence: CASSLVERWNSLNSYEQYF.

The chain combines TRBV7-2 with TRBJ2-7; 7 bases align to TRBD1. CDR3 length: 15 residues. In germline, CDR1 is SGHTA, CDR2 FQGNSA. The junction had 9 bases not matched to a gene; V was cut back by 5 bases and J by 2 bases. In DNA form, the CDR3 reads TGTGCCAGCAGCGAAAGGGGGCAGAGAACCTACGAGCAGTACTTC. The encoded protein is CASSERGQRTYEQYF.